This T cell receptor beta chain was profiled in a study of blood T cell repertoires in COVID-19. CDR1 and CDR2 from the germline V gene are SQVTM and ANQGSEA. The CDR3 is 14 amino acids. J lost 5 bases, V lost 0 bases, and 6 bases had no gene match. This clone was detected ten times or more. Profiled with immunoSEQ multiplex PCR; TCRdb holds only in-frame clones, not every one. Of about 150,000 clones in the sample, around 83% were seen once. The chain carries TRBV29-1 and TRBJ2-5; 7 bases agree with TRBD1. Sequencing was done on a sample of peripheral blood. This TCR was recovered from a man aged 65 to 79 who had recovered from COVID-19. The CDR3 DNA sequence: TGCAGCGTTGAAGATTCGACAGGGCTGGAGACCCAGTACTTC. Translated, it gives CSVEDSTGLETQYF.